This T cell receptor beta chain was identified during a study of identical twins. Study conclusions and caveats: Researchers reported weaker excess twin sharing in beta out-of-frame sequences.

Template switching created a universal primer site, and the cDNA included unique molecular identifiers. TCRdb itself ran the 5' RACE reads through MiXCR, one entry per CDR3 protein. This sample has about 250,000 distinct CDR3 sequences, with roughly 7.5% found just once. CDR3 length: 18 amino acids. V trimming: 0 bases; J trimming: 4 bases; junction bases outside the gene matches: 8. Germline V gives CDR1 MNHEY, CDR2 SMNVEV (reference sequence). About this clonotype: Its target is unknown.

In addition, the sample was reused for a study of yellow fever vaccine responses in identical twins. That source notes: The T cell response to vaccination in identical twins was reportedly partly convergent and partly personalized.

The chain recombines TRBV27 with TRBJ2-3; TRBD2 agrees at 12 bases. The clonotype was recovered from a woman aged 18-29 years in good health. The specimen sequenced was CD8+ T cells sorted from blood. CDR3 in amino acids: CASSLSRASGRAADTQYF. DNA for the CDR3: TGTGCCAGCAGTTTATCGCGGGCTAGCGGGAGGGCCGCAGATACGCAGTATTTT.